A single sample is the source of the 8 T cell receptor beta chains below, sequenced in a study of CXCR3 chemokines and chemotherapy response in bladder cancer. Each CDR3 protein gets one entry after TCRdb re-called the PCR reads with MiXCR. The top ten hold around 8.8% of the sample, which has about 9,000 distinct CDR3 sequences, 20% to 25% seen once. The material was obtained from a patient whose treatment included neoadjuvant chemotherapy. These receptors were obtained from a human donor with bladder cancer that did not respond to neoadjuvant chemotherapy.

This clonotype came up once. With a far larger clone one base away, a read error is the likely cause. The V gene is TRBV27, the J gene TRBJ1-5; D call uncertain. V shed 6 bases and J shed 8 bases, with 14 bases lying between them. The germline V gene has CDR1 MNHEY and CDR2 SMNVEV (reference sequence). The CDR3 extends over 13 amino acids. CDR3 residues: CASSLGIGEPQHF. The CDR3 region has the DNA TGTGCCAGCAGCTTAGGAATTGGTGAGCCCCAGCATTTT.

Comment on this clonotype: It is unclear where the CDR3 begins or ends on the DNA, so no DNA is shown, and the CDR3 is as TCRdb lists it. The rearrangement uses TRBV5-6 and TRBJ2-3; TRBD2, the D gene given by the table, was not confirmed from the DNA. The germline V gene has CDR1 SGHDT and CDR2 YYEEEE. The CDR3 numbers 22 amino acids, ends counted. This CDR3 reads CASSFYICSAPKILAGADTQYF.

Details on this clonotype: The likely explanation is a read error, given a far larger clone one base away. The CDR3 bases are TGTGCCAGCAGTTTGAACGGGGGGGCGGATGAGCAGTACTTC. Translating gives CASSLNGGADEQYF. The V and J genes are TRBV28 and TRBJ1-1; TRBD2 aligns across 8 bases. The DNA end is more similar to TRBJ2-7, so the J call may be wrong. This CDR3 comprises 14 residues. Germline CDR1 MDHEN, CDR2 SYDVKM.

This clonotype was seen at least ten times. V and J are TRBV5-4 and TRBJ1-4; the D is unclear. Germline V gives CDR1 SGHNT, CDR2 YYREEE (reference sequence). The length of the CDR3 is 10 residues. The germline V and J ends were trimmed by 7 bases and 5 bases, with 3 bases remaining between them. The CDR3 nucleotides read TGTGCCAGCGTCAATGAAAAACTGTTTTTT. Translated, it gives CASVNEKLFF.

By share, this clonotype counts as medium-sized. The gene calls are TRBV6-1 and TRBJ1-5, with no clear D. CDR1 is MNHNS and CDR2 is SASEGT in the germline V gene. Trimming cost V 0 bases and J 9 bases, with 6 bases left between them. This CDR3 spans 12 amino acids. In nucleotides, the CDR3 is TGTGCCAGCAGTGAAGCAGGACGGCCCCAGCATTTT. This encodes CASSEAGRPQHF.

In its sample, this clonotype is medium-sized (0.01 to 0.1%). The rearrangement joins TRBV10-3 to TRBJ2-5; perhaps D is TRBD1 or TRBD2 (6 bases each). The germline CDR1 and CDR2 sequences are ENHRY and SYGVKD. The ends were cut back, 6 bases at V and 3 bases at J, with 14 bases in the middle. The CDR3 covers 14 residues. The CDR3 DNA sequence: TGTGCCATCAGGGGGGCTAGCGACGAAGAGACCCAGTACTTC. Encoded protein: CAIRGASDEETQYF.

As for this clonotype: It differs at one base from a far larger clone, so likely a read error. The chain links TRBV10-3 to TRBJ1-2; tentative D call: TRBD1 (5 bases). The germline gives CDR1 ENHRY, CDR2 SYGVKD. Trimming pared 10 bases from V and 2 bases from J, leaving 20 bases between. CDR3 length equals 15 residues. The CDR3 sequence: CASSDTMCPNYGYTF. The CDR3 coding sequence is TGTGCCAGCTCGGACACCATGTGTCCAAACTATGGCTACACCTTC.

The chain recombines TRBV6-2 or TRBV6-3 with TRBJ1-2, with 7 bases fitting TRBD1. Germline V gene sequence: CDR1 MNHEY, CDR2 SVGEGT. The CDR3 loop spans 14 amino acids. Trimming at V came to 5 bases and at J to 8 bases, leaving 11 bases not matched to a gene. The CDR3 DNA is TGTGCCAGCAGTATGACAGGGAGGTATGAAGGCTACACCTTC. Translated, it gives CASSMTGRYEGYTF.